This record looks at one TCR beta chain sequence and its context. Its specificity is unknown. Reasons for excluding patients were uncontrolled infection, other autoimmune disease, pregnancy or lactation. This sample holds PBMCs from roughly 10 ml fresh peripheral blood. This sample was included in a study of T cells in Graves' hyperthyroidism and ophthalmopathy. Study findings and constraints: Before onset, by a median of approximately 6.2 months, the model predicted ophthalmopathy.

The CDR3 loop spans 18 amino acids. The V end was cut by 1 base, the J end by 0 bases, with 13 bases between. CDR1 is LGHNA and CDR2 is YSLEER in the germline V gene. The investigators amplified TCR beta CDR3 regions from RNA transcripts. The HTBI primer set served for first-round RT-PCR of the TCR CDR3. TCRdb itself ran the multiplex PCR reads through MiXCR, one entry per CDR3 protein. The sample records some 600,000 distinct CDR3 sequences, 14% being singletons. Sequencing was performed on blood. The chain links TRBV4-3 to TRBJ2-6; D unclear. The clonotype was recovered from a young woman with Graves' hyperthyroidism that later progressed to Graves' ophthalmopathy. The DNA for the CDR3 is TGCGCCAGCAGCCAAGGATTTACGGTCTTCTCTGGGGCCAACGTCCTGACTTTC. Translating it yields CASSQGFTVFSGANVLTF.